The sequence of this TCR beta chain was determined in a study of siplizumab effects on memory and regulatory T cells. In the case of this clone: Its cognate antigen is unknown.

The length of the CDR3 is 15 residues. Germline loops: CDR1 MDHEN, CDR2 SYDVKM. Trimming pared 6 bases from V and 2 bases from J, leaving 14 bases between. Unstimulated TEMRA, naive, memory and effector memory subsets were sequenced in a few donor pairs. The data were produced by immunoSEQ multiplex PCR, yet TCRdb's version contains in-frame clones alone and is incomplete. The table shows tens of thousands of clones, with around 97% occurring only once. Study results and caveats: Unstimulated subset assignment was obtained for only a minor fraction of alloreactive clones. Naive T cells were seen as more diverse than memory cells and as major alloresponse contributors.

Sequenced sample: naive CD8+ T cells sorted from blood. The chain combines TRBV28 with TRBJ1-5; D is possibly TRBD1 (5 bases). The TCR comes from a human donor in good health. CDR3 coding DNA: TGTGCCAGCAGACCTTTATCCAGGGGCAATCAGCCCCAGCATTTT. This codes for CASRPLSRGNQPQHF.